The 28 T cell receptor beta chains presented below share a single source sample, sequenced in a study of T cells in Graves' hyperthyroidism and ophthalmopathy. Authors of the study amplified TCR beta CDR3 regions from RNA transcripts. First-round RT-PCR targeting the TCR CDR3 was performed with the HTBI primer set. TCRdb analysed the multiplex PCR reads with MiXCR anew, one entry per CDR3 protein. The sample includes roughly 400,000 distinct CDR3 sequences, around 15% of them seen just once. Input material: blood. All receptors come from a man between 45 and 60 years old with Graves' ophthalmopathy.

This clonotype was observed a few times. This chain links TRBV20-1 with TRBJ2-7; D is possibly TRBD1 (6 bases). Deletions cut 3 bases from V and 4 bases from J, with 16 bases between. The CDR3 has 14 amino acids. Germline V lookup: CDR1 DFQATT, CDR2 SNEGSKA (reference sequence). The CDR3 is CSARRTGKIYEQYF. CDR3 sequence (DNA): TGCAGTGCTAGGCGAACAGGGAAGATATACGAGCAGTACTTC.

The rearrangement uses TRBV9 and TRBJ2-2; TRBD1 might be the D (6 bases). The V end lost 0 bases, the J end lost 4 bases, and 13 bases lay between the germline ends. This CDR3 is built from 16 residues. Looked up from germline, CDR1 is SGDLS and CDR2 is YYNGEE. The CDR3 is CASSVGPGQPTGELFF. The CDR3 region has the DNA TGTGCCAGCAGCGTAGGTCCTGGACAGCCCACCGGGGAGCTGTTTTTT.

This clonotype came up a few times. V usage is TRBV20-1 and J usage is TRBJ2-4, with D hard to call. CDR1 is DFQATT and CDR2 is SNEGSKA in the germline V gene (reference sequence). The length of the CDR3 is 13 residues. V was trimmed by 3 bases and J by 9 bases, leaving 15 bases between them. The CDR3 region has the DNA TGCAGTGCTAGTTCGTTTGTAGATGCCATTCAGTACTTC. Translated: CSASSFVDAIQYF.

This clonotype was recorded many times. This chain connects TRBV19 to TRBJ1-1; no firm D call. The V end lost 1 base, the J end lost 7 bases, and 13 bases lay between the germline ends. The CDR3 is 14 residues long. Germline CDR1 and CDR2: LNHDA and SQIVND (reference sequence). CDR3 sequence reads: CASSIGGGQGEAFF. The CDR3 DNA sequence: TGTGCCAGTAGTATAGGAGGAGGTCAAGGTGAAGCTTTCTTT.

The chain recombines TRBV29-1 with TRBJ2-5; TRBD1 aligns across 7 bases. The CDR3 extends over 14 amino acids. The ends lost 4 bases at V and 7 bases at J; junction bases unmatched: 12. Per the germline V gene, CDR1 is SQVTM and CDR2 is ANQGSEA. CDR3 residues: CSVGQGARFGTQYF. CDR3 coding DNA: TGCAGCGTTGGACAGGGAGCTAGATTTGGGACCCAGTACTTC.

In its sample, this clonotype was seen many times. The chain combines TRBV11-3 with TRBJ2-1, with TRBD2 matching 7 bases. V shed 1 base and J 0 bases; nucleotides not matched to a gene: 3. The CDR3 runs to 16 residues. Looked up from germline, CDR1 is SGHNT and CDR2 is YENEEA. The CDR3 protein is CASSLAPGGSYNEQFF. CDR3 sequence (DNA): TGTGCCAGCAGCTTAGCCCCGGGGGGCTCCTACAATGAGCAGTTCTTC.

This clonotype was seen ten or more times. The chain recombines TRBV12-3 or TRBV12-4 with TRBJ2-3; 8 bases line up with TRBD2. After removal of 5 bases from V and 5 bases from J, the junction contained 12 bases not matched to a gene. The CDR3 sequence is 16 residues long. This chain's CDR3 is CASSPETSALKDTQYF. CDR3 DNA sequence: TGTGCCAGCAGTCCCGAGACTAGCGCCCTAAAAGATACGCAGTATTTT.

The chain couples TRBV6-1 to TRBJ1-4; the D gene is possibly TRBD1 (5 bases). The CDR3 covers 15 residues. Germline V CDR1 and CDR2: MNHNS, SASEGT. V gave up 7 bases and J gave up 4 bases, with 16 bases separating them. The CDR3 nucleotides read TGTGCCAGCAAAATGGCAGGGTCAAGTAATGAAAAACTGTTTTTT. It encodes CASKMAGSSNEKLFF.

Many counts were recorded for this clonotype. The rearrangement links TRBV5-5 to TRBJ2-1; D is unclear. V lost 5 bases and J 8 bases, leaving 26 bases between the germline ends. The CDR3 is made up of 17 amino acids. In germline, CDR1 is SGHKS, CDR2 YYEKEE (reference sequence). The CDR3 region is CASRPPLSNHAGDEQFF. For the CDR3, the DNA is TGTGCCAGCAGACCCCCCCTCTCGAACCACGCTGGGGATGAGCAGTTCTTC.

This clonotype was seen a handful of times. A clone one base away is much larger, so this may be a read error. The chain joins TRBV12-3 or TRBV12-4 to TRBJ1-1; tentative D call: TRBD1 (5 bases). The CDR3 sequence is 13 residues long. The V end was cut by 11 bases, the J end by 0 bases, with 13 bases between. The DNA of the CDR3 is TGTGCCGGCGGGCGACAGCTGAACACTGAAGCTTTCTTT. Its translation: CAGGRQLNTEAFF.

This clonotype turned up a few times. The genes are TRBV3-1 and TRBJ2-7; D possibly corresponds to TRBD2 (7 bases). The germline CDR1 and CDR2 sequences are LGHDT and YNNKEL (reference sequence). The CDR3 is 15 amino acids. Trimming removed 2 bases at V and 1 base at J, with 12 bases between. The CDR3 reads CASSQPGGLSYEQYF. The CDR3 region has the DNA TGTGCCAGCAGCCAACCGGGGGGCCTTTCCTACGAGCAGTACTTC.

The chain employs TRBV5-1 and TRBJ2-7, with 10 bases lining up with TRBD1. This CDR3 is built from 15 residues. CDR1 is SGHRS and CDR2 is YFSETQ in the germline V gene. Losses at the gene ends were 2 bases for V and 5 bases for J; bases not matched to a gene: 7. The CDR3, as DNA: TGCGCCAGCAGCTTCATGGGACAGGGGACGCACGAGCAGTACTTC. Protein: CASSFMGQGTHEQYF.

This clonotype was seen many times. The chain combines TRBV20-1 with TRBJ2-1; TRBD1 or TRBD2 may be the D gene (5 bases each). Germline CDR1 and CDR2: DFQATT and SNEGSKA (reference sequence). V was shortened by 7 bases and J by 6 bases, with 16 bases between the two germline ends. CDR3 length equals 13 residues. CDR3 sequence (DNA): TGCAGTGTGAGAAGAGGGGCGGTCAATGAGCAGTTCTTC. It codes for CSVRRGAVNEQFF.

In its sample, this clonotype was seen a few times. This rearrangement joins TRBV5-4 to TRBJ2-7, with 8 bases matching TRBD1. The CDR3 sequence is 14 residues long. The V and J ends lost 2 bases and 7 bases, in that order; junction bases with no gene match: 8. Germline V gene lookup returns CDR1 SGHNT and CDR2 YYREEE (reference sequence). The CDR3 loop reads CASSFPQGAGEQYF. The DNA of the CDR3 is TGTGCCAGCAGCTTCCCTCAGGGGGCTGGTGAGCAGTACTTC. The whole variable domain, remainder taken from reference TRBV5-4 and TRBJ2-7, is ETGVTQSPTHLIKTRGQQVTLRCSSQSGHNTVSWYQQALGQGPQFIFQYYREEENGRGNFPPRFSGLQFPNYSSELNVNALELDDSALYLCASSFPQGAGEQYFGPGTRLTVT.

In this sample, this clonotype turned up many times. The CDR3 reads CASSYAGGTYNEQFF. CDR3 DNA: TGTGCCAGCAGTTACGCGGGAGGTACATACAATGAGCAGTTCTTC. The chain uses TRBV12-3 or TRBV12-4 and TRBJ2-1; 8 bases map to TRBD2. Unmatched junction bases numbered 6, after V lost 4 bases and J lost 4 bases. This CDR3 is built from 15 residues.

This clonotype was recorded many times. The chain is built from TRBV5-1 and TRBJ2-1; D not resolved. The CDR3 has 15 residues. CDR1 SGHRS and CDR2 YFSETQ come from the germline V gene. Trimming removed 3 bases at V and 3 bases at J, with 13 bases between. The CDR3 loop reads CASSSAFSSYNEQFF. As DNA, the CDR3 is TGCGCCAGCAGCTCTGCCTTTTCTAGCTACAATGAGCAGTTCTTC.

The table lists this clonotype with many counts. The rearrangement joins TRBV13 to TRBJ2-3; D may be TRBD2 (6 bases). V gave up 5 bases and J gave up 4 bases, with 10 bases separating them. This CDR3 has 13 residues. In germline, CDR1 is PRHDT, CDR2 FYEKMQ (reference sequence). The CDR3 loop reads CASSLRLADTQYF. In DNA form, the CDR3 reads TGTGCCAGCAGCCTAAGACTAGCAGATACGCAGTATTTT.

This clonotype was picked up a small number of times. J is TRBJ2-7 and V is TRBV19; TRBD2 agrees at 9 bases. Unmatched junction bases numbered 3, after V lost 5 bases and J lost 1 base. CDR1 is LNHDA and CDR2 is SQIVND in the germline V gene (reference sequence). This CDR3 is built from 14 residues. CDR3 sequence reads: CASSPSGKSYEQYF. CDR3 DNA sequence: TGTGCCAGTAGTCCTAGCGGGAAATCCTACGAGCAGTACTTC.

This clonotype was found many times. The V gene is TRBV11-2, the J gene TRBJ2-5; tentative D call: TRBD1 (6 bases). Trimming removed 6 bases from V and 5 bases from J, with 16 bases in between. The V gene's germline CDR1 is SGHAT and CDR2 FQNNGV. CDR3 size: 14 residues. CDR3 DNA: TGTGCCAGCAGAAGGGACAACTTCGTCGAGACCCAGTACTTC. This translates into CASRRDNFVETQYF.

J is TRBJ2-1 and V is TRBV6-1; 11 bases are a match to TRBD2. This CDR3 spans 15 amino acids. In germline, CDR1 is MNHNS, CDR2 SASEGT. The ends lost 6 bases at V and 6 bases at J; junction bases unmatched: 7. The CDR3 region has the DNA TGTGCCAGCAGACTAGCGGGAGCAGGGGCCAATGAGCAGTTCTTC. Amino acid sequence: CASRLAGAGANEQFF.

This clonotype was recorded at least ten times. The V call is TRBV9, the J call TRBJ2-7; D is tentatively TRBD1 or TRBD2 (5 bases each). Germline V CDR1 and CDR2: SGDLS, YYNGEE. The CDR3 is 14 residues long. Trimming took off 4 bases at V and 2 bases at J, with 13 bases between the two ends. CDR3 in DNA: TGTGCCAGCAGCCACTATGGGGGAACCTACGAGCAGTACTTC. Residues: CASSHYGGTYEQYF. Variable domain in full (rest from reference TRBV9 and TRBJ2-7): DSGVTQTPKHLITATGQRVTLRCSPRSGDLSVYWYQQSLDQGLQFLIQYYNGEERAKGNILERFSAQQFPDLHSELNLSSLELGDSALYFCASSHYGGTYEQYFGPGTRLTVT.

This clonotype was found many times. The gene calls are TRBV28 and TRBJ2-5; D perhaps matches TRBD2 (5 bases). Germline V CDR1 and CDR2: MDHEN, SYDVKM. This CDR3 comprises 15 residues. V was shortened by 7 bases and J by 2 bases, with 17 bases between the two germline ends. In DNA form, the CDR3 reads TGTGCCAGCACCTTCCTCAGAGGAGGTCAAGAGACCCAGTACTTC. Amino acid sequence: CASTFLRGGQETQYF. Using reference TRBV28 and TRBJ2-5 for the parts outside the CDR3, the full variable domain is DVKVTQSSRYLVKRTGEKVFLECVQDMDHENMFWYRQDPGLGLRLIYFSYDVKMKEKGDIPEGYSVSREKKERFSLILESASTNQTSMYLCASTFLRGGQETQYFGPGTRLLVL.

The chain recombines TRBV20-1 with TRBJ2-7; 9 bases agree with TRBD2. CDR3 size: 13 residues. V was clipped by 2 bases and J by 5 bases; unmatched bases: 4. Germline CDR1 DFQATT, CDR2 SNEGSKA (reference sequence). The CDR3 loop reads CSARPSGRHEQYF. As DNA, the CDR3 is TGCAGTGCTAGACCGAGCGGGAGGCACGAGCAGTACTTC.

This clonotype was seen more than once but under ten times. The chain combines TRBV7-8 with TRBJ2-6; no definite D call. Germline V lookup: CDR1 SGHVS, CDR2 FQNEAQ. Deletions cut 7 bases from V and 0 bases from J, with 7 bases between. CDR3 length: 14 residues. The CDR3 region has the DNA TGTGCCAGCACCCTCCCCTCTGGGGCCAACGTCCTGACTTTC. Protein sequence: CASTLPSGANVLTF.

This clonotype was detected ten times or more. This chain connects TRBV14 to TRBJ1-2; 9 nucleotides agree with TRBD1. Germline-derived CDR1 and CDR2 are SGHDN and FVKESK. CDR3 size: 15 residues. The J segment lost 8 bases and the V segment lost 4 bases, leaving 11 bases of the junction unmatched. CDR3 DNA: TGTGCCAGCAGCCGGCGGGACAGGGCATCTATAGGCTACACCTTC. Translation gives CASSRRDRASIGYTF.

This clonotype came up many times. V and J are TRBV7-9 and TRBJ2-5; TRBD2 might be the D (5 bases). From germline, CDR1 is SEHNR and CDR2 FQNEAQ (reference sequence). CDR3 length: 12 residues. The V end was cut by 6 bases, the J end by 7 bases, with 12 bases between. The CDR3 here is CASSWESRTQYF. In DNA, the CDR3 is TGTGCCAGCAGTTGGGAGAGTAGGACCCAGTACTTC. The full variable domain, rest sourced from reference TRBV7-9 and TRBJ2-5, is DTGVSQNPRHKITKRGQNVTFRCDPISEHNRLYWYRQTLGQGPEFLTYFQNEAQLEKSRLLSDRFSAERPKGSFSTLEIQRTEQGDSAMYLCASSWESRTQYFGPGTRLLVL.

V and J are TRBV11-2 and TRBJ2-1; no firm D call. CDR1 SGHAT and CDR2 FQNNGV come from the germline V gene. Trimming left V 2 bases short and J 1 base short, with 9 bases between. The CDR3 loop spans 15 amino acids. The CDR3 spells CASSLKSRSYNEQFF. The DNA for the CDR3 is TGTGCCAGCAGCTTAAAGAGTCGGTCCTACAATGAGCAGTTCTTC. Based on the CDR3 plus reference TRBV11-2 and TRBJ2-1, the full variable domain is EAGVAQSPRYKIIEKRQSVAFWCNPISGHATLYWYQQILGQGPKLLIQFQNNGVVDDSQLPKDRFSAERLKGVDSTLKIQPAKLEDSAVYLCASSLKSRSYNEQFFGPGTRLTVL.

In its sample, this clonotype was seen many times. The chain combines TRBV28 with TRBJ1-1; D not certain. Trimming pared 5 bases from V and 4 bases from J, leaving 11 bases between. Germline V gene sequence: CDR1 MDHEN, CDR2 SYDVKM. The CDR3 has 13 amino acids. The DNA for the CDR3 is TGTGCCAGCAGTCCGGCGTTGGGCACTGAAGCTTTCTTT. Its translation: CASSPALGTEAFF.